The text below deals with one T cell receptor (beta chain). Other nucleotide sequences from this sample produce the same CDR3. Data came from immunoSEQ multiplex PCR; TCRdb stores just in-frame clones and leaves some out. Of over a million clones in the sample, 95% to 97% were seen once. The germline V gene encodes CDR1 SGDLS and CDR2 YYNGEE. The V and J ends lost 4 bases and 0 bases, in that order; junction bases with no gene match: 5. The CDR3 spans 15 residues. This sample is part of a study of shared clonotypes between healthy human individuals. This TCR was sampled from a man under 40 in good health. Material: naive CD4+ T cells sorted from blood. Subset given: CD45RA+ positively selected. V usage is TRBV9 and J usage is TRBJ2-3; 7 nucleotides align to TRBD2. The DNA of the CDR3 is TGTGCCAGCAGCCCTCCCGGGGGGAGCACAGATACGCAGTATTTT. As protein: CASSPPGGSTDTQYF.